The next 14 T cell receptor beta chains were all read from a single sample in a study of T-cell reconstitution after alpha-beta-depleted transplantation in children. For TCRbeta, the library was prepared with unique molecular identifiers. TCRdb independently ran MiXCR on the PCR reads; one entry per CDR3 protein. Here the sample spans around 500,000 distinct CDR3 sequences, 23% being singletons. The source material was PBMCs, mostly from graft donor cells, sampled 360 days after TCRalphabeta/CD19-depleted stem cell transplant. The source of these receptors is a boy under three years old who had a stem cell transplant for acute myeloid leukemia, so the T cells may come from the graft donor.

The CDR3 protein is CASSYGDTLIYEQYF. Written as DNA, the CDR3 is TGTGCCAGCAGTTACGGGGACACCCTTATCTACGAGCAGTACTTC. This chain joins TRBV6-5 and TRBJ2-7, with D possibly matching TRBD1 (6 bases). Germline values: CDR1 MNHEY, CDR2 SVGAGI. The CDR3 covers 15 residues. The ends were cut back, 2 bases at V and 3 bases at J, with 14 bases in the middle.

In its sample, this clonotype was seen a few times. This sequence joins TRBV12-3 or TRBV12-4 and TRBJ1-2, with TRBD1 matching over 7 bases. The CDR3 has 13 amino acids. Trimming cost V 3 bases and J 5 bases; bases outside gene matches: 3. The CDR3, as DNA: TGTGCCAGCAGTTTCGGACAGGTGTATGGCTACACCTTC. It encodes CASSFGQVYGYTF.

This clonotype was observed many times. This chain links TRBV3-1 with TRBJ2-3; 7 bases line up with TRBD1. Germline-derived CDR1 and CDR2 are LGHDT and YNNKEL (reference sequence). The junction had 11 bases not matched to a gene; V was cut back by 5 bases and J by 0 bases. This CDR3 region has 17 residues. CDR3 nucleotide sequence: TGTGCCAGCAGCTACCGGACAGGTCGATGGAGCACAGATACGCAGTATTTT. The encoded protein is CASSYRTGRWSTDTQYF.

The chain carries TRBV27 and TRBJ2-1; 8 positions match TRBD1. From germline, CDR1 is MNHEY and CDR2 SMNVEV (reference sequence). The trim removed 4 bases at V and 7 bases at J, leaving 12 bases unmatched. The CDR3 totals 16 residues. Written as DNA, the CDR3 is TGTGCCAGCAGTTCGGCGGACAGTGACAGGGGTAATGAGCAGTTCTTC. Translating gives CASSSADSDRGNEQFF.

The chain has TRBV7-2 and TRBJ2-7; TRBD1 might be the D (6 bases). CDR3 size: 15 residues. Between the trimmed V and J ends, which lost 0 bases and 4 bases, there was a span of 13 bases. CDR1 SGHTA and CDR2 FQGNSA come from the germline V gene. The CDR3 spells CASSLADSQFYEQYF. The CDR3 bases are TGTGCCAGCAGCTTAGCGGACAGTCAATTTTACGAGCAGTACTTC.

This clonotype was observed at least ten times. Written as DNA, the CDR3 is TGCGCCAGCAGCCAAGGAGGAGGGGGAACCTTCCAAGAGACCCAGTACTTC. It encodes CASSQGGGGTFQETQYF. This rearrangement joins TRBV4-1 to TRBJ2-5, with D perhaps being TRBD1 or TRBD2 (6 bases each). Trimming left V 1 base short and J 1 base short, with 16 bases between. The CDR3 is made up of 17 amino acids. The germline V gene has CDR1 MGHRA and CDR2 YSYEKL.

The sample holds a few counts of this clonotype. The chain couples TRBV6-5 to TRBJ2-2; weak D call: TRBD1 (5 bases). This CDR3 comprises 15 residues. Trimming pared 4 bases from V and 6 bases from J, leaving 15 bases between. The germline V gene has CDR1 MNHEY and CDR2 SVGAGI. The CDR3 protein is CASSFQSQAPGELFF. CDR3 nucleotides: TGTGCCAGCAGTTTCCAATCACAGGCACCCGGGGAGCTGTTTTTT.

Many counts were recorded for this clonotype. J is TRBJ2-5 and V is TRBV4-3; D is unresolved. V lost 1 base and J 0 bases, leaving 9 bases between the germline ends. The CDR3 runs 15 residues. The germline gives CDR1 LGHNA, CDR2 YSLEER. In nucleotides, the CDR3 is TGCGCCAGCAGCCAAGGAAGGCAGTACCAAGAGACCCAGTACTTC. Translation gives CASSQGRQYQETQYF.

Here the CDR3 DNA reads TGTGCCAGCAGTTATCGACCGCTGGGGGTTAGACGCCTGGAGACCCAGTACTTC. Protein sequence: CASSYRPLGVRRLETQYF. J is TRBJ2-5 and V is TRBV28; D may match TRBD1 or TRBD2 (5 bases each). The CDR3 consists of 18 residues. Germline assignment: CDR1 MDHEN and CDR2 SYDVKM. With 4 bases removed from V and 5 bases from J, the gap between germline ends came to 26 bases.

This chain uses TRBV12-3 or TRBV12-4 with TRBJ2-1; TRBD1 matches at 9 bases. The CDR3 length is 14 residues. Trimming removed 5 bases from V and 5 bases from J; junction bases left unmatched: 4. The CDR3 nucleotides are TGTGCCAGCAGTGGGGACAGGGAGAACAATGAGCAGTTCTTC. Amino acids: CASSGDRENNEQFF.

This clonotype came up many times. J is TRBJ2-5 and V is TRBV20-1; perhaps TRBD2 as D (6 bases). CDR1 is DFQATT, CDR2 SNEGSKA, per germline (reference sequence). The V end lost 0 bases, the J end lost 3 bases, and 14 bases lay between the germline ends. The CDR3 is 15 residues long. In nucleotides, the CDR3 is TGCAGTGCTAGAGATGGGTGGAGGGTGGAAGAGACCCAGTACTTC. Translation: CSARDGWRVEETQYF.

At least ten counts were recorded for this clonotype. The rearrangement links TRBV12-3 or TRBV12-4 to TRBJ2-7; D might be TRBD1 or TRBD2, each matching 5 bases. This CDR3 comprises 12 residues. V was cut by 3 bases and J by 9 bases, with 12 bases left in between. CDR3 sequence (DNA): TGTGCCAGCAGTTTCGCTGAGAGGGGGCAGTACTTC. Its translation: CASSFAERGQYF.

J is TRBJ2-7 and V is TRBV20-1; TRBD2 matches at 10 bases. From germline, CDR1 is DFQATT and CDR2 SNEGSKA (reference sequence). Losses at the gene ends were 6 bases for V and 5 bases for J; bases not matched to a gene: 10. The CDR3 covers 14 residues. The CDR3 loop reads CSAAGLAVYDEQYF. Written as DNA, the CDR3 is TGCAGTGCCGCTGGACTAGCGGTTTATGACGAGCAGTACTTC.

The rearrangement uses TRBV20-1 and TRBJ2-3, with D uncertain. The CDR3 runs 12 residues. Deletions cut 2 bases from V and 6 bases from J, with 9 bases between. Germline V gene sequence: CDR1 DFQATT, CDR2 SNEGSKA (reference sequence). The CDR3 sequence is CSARQLADTQYF. CDR3 coding DNA: TGCAGTGCTAGACAGCTTGCGGATACGCAGTATTTT.